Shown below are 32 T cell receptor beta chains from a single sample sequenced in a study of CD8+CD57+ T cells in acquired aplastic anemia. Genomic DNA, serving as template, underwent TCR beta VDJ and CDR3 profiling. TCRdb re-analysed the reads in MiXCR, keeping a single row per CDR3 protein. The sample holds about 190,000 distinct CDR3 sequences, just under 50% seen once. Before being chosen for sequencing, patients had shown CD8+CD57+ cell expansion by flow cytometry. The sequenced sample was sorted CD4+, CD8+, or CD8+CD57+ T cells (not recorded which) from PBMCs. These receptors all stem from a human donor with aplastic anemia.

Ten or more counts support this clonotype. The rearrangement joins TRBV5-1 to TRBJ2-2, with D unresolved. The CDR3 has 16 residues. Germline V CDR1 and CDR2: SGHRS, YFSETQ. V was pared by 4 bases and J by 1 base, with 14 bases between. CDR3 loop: CASSLAGPRNTGELFF. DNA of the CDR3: TGCGCCAGCAGCCTTGCCGGACCTCGGAACACCGGGGAGCTGTTTTTT.

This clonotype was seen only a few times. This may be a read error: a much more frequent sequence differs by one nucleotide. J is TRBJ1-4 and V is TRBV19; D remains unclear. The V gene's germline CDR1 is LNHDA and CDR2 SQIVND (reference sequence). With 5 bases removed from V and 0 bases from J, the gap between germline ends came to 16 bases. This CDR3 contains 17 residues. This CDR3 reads CASSPRAAPTTNEKLFF. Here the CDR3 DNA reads TGTGCCAGTAGTCCCCGGGCCGCCCCCACAACTAATGAAAAACTGTTTTTT.

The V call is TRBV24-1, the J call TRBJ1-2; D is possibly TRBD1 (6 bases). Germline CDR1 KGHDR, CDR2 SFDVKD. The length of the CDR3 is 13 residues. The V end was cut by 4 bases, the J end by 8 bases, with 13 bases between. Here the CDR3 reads CATSEQNRVGYTF. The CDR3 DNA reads TGTGCCACCAGTGAACAGAACAGGGTAGGCTACACCTTC.

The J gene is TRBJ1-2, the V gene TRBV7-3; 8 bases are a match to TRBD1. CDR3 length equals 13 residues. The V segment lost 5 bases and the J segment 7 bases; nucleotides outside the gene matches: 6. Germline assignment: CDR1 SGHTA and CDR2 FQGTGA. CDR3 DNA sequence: TGTGCCAGCAGCCAGGCGACAGGGGTTGGCTACACCTTC. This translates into CASSQATGVGYTF.

CDR3 loop: CATSGTSGSFGNEQFF. DNA for the CDR3: TGTGCCACCAGTGGGACTAGCGGGAGTTTTGGCAATGAGCAGTTCTTC. The V gene is TRBV24-1, the J gene TRBJ2-1, with 13 bases aligning to TRBD2. In germline, CDR1 is KGHDR, CDR2 SFDVKD. Trimming took 5 bases from V and 6 from J; bases not matched to a gene: 6. The CDR3 is 16 residues long.

The CDR3: CASSANTGKAGAEAFF. DNA for the CDR3: TGCGCCAGCAGTGCAAATACGGGCAAGGCAGGCGCTGAAGCTTTCTTT. This chain joins TRBV10-1 and TRBJ1-1; D is uncertain. The CDR3 extends over 16 amino acids. The V gene lost 4 bases and the J gene lost 6 bases, with 21 bases spanning the gap. Germline V gene sequence: CDR1 WNHNN, CDR2 SYGVQD (reference sequence).

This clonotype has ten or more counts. In DNA form, the CDR3 reads TGTGCCAGCAGCCTAGCATCCGGGACTGGCGAGACCCAGTACTTC. Protein: CASSLASGTGETQYF. V gene TRBV3-1 combines with J gene TRBJ2-5; a possible D gene is TRBD2 (6 bases). CDR1 is LGHDT, CDR2 YNNKEL, per germline (reference sequence). Between the trimmed V and J ends, which lost 4 bases and 5 bases, there was a span of 17 bases. The CDR3 length is 15 residues.

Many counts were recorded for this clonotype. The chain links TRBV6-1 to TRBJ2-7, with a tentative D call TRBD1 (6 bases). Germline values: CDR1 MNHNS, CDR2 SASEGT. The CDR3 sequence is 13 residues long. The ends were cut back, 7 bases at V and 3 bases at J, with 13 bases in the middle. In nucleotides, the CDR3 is TGTGCCAGCACTAACAGGGTCCACTACGAGCAGTACTTC. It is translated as CASTNRVHYEQYF.

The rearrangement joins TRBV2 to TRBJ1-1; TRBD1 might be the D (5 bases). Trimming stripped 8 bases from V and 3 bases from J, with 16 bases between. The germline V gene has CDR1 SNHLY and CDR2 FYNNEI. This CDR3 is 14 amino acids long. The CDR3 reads CASPKGEVDTEAFF. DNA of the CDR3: TGTGCCAGCCCCAAAGGGGAGGTCGACACTGAAGCTTTCTTT.

This CDR3 is CASRTSGSGTGELFF. The CDR3 DNA reads as TGTGCCAGCAGAACAAGCGGGAGCGGGACCGGGGAGCTGTTTTTT. The chain is built from TRBV6-1 and TRBJ2-2; 8 bases agree with TRBD2. V lost 6 bases, J lost 5 bases, and 8 bases stayed unmatched. The CDR3 spans 15 residues. Germline assignment: CDR1 MNHNS and CDR2 SASEGT.

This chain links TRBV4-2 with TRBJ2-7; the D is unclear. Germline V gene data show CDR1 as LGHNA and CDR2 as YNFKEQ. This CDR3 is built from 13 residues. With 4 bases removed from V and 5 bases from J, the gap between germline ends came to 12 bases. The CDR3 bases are TGTGCCAGCAGCCCAGCCGGAAAAGACGAGCAGTACTTC. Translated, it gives CASSPAGKDEQYF.

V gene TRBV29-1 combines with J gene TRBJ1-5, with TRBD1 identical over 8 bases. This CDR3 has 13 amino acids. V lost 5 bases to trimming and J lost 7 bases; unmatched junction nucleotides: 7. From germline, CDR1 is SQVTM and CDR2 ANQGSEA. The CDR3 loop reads CSVSQGARQPQHF. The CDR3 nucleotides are TGCAGCGTTTCTCAGGGGGCCAGGCAGCCCCAGCATTTT.

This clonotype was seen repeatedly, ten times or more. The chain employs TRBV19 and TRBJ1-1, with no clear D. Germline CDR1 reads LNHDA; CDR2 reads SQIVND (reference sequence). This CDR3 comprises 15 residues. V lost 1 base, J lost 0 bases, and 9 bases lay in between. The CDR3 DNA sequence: TGTGCCAGTAGTATAGGGAACAGACTGAACACTGAAGCTTTCTTT. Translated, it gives CASSIGNRLNTEAFF.

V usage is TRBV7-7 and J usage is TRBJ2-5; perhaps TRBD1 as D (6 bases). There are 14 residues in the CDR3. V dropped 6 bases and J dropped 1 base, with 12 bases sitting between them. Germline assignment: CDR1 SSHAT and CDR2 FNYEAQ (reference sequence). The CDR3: CASRTRDTQETQYF. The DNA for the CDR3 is TGTGCCAGCAGGACCCGGGACACCCAAGAGACCCAGTACTTC.

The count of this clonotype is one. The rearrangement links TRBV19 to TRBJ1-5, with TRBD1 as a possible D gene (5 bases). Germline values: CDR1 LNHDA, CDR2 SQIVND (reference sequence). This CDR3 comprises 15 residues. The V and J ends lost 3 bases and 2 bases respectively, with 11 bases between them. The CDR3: CASSMDGARNQPQHF. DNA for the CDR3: TGTGCCAGTAGTATGGACGGGGCCCGCAATCAGCCCCAGCATTTT.

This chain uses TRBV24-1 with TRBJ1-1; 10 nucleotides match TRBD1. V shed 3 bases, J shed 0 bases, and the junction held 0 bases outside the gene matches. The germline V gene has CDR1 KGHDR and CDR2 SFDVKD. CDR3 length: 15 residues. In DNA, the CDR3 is TGTGCCACCAGTGATGGGACAGGGGTGAACACTGAAGCTTTCTTT. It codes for CATSDGTGVNTEAFF.

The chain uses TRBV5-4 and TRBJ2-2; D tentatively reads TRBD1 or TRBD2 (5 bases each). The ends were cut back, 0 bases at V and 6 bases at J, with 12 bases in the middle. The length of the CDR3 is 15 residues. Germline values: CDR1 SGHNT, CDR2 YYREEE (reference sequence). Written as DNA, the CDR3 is TGTGCCAGCAGCTTGGTACAGAGGGGTTCCGGGGAGCTGTTTTTT. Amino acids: CASSLVQRGSGELFF.

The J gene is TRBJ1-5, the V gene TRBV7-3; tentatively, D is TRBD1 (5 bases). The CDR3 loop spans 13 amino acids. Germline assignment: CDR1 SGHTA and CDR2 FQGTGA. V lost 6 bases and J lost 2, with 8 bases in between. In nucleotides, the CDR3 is TGTGCCAGCAGTGGGGGGGGCAATCAGCCCCAGCATTTT. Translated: CASSGGGNQPQHF.

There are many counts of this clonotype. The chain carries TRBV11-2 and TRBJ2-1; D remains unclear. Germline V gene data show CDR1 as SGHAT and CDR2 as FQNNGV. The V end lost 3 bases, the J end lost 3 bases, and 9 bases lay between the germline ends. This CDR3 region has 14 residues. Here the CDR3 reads CASSFSRIYNEQFF. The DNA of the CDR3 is TGTGCCAGCAGCTTTTCCCGGATCTACAATGAGCAGTTCTTC.

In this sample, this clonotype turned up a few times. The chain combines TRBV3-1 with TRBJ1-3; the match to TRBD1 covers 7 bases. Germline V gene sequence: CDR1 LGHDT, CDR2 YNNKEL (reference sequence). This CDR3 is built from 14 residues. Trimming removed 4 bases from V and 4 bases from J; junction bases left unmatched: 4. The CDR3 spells CASSPTGAGNTIYF. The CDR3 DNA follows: TGTGCCAGCAGCCCAACAGGGGCCGGAAACACCATATATTTT.

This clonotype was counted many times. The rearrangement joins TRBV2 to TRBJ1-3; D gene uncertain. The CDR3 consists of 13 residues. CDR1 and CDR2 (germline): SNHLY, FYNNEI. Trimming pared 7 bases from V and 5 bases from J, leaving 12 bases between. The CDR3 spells CASTWAERNTIYF. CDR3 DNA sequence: TGTGCCAGCACCTGGGCAGAAAGAAACACCATATATTTT.

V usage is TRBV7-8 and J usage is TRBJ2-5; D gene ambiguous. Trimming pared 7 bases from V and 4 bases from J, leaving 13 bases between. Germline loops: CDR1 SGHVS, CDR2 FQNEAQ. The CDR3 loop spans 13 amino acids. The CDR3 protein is CASTWTIGETQYF. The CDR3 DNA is TGTGCCAGCACCTGGACCATAGGAGAGACCCAGTACTTC.

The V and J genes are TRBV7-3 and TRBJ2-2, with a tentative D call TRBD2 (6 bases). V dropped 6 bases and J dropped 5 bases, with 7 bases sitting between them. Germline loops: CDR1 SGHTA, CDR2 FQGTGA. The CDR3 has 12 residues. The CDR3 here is CASRGGTGELFF. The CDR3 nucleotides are TGTGCCAGCAGGGGGGGTACCGGGGAGCTGTTTTTT.

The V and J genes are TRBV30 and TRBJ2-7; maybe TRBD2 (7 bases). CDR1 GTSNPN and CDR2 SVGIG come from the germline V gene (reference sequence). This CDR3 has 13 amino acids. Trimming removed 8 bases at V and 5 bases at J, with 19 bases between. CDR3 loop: CAGCWGGPNEQYF. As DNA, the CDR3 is TGTGCCGGGTGTTGGGGGGGGCCAAACGAGCAGTACTTC.

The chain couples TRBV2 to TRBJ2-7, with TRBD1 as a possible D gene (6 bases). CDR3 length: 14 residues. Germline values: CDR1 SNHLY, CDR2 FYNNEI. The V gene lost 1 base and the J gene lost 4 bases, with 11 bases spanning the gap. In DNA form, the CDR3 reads TGTGCCAGCAGTGAAGTAGGGGGAAGGTACGAGCAGTACTTC. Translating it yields CASSEVGGRYEQYF.

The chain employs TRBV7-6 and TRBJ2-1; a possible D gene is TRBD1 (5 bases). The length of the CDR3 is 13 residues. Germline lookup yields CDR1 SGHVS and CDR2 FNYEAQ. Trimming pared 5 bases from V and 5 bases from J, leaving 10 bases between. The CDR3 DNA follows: TGTGCCAGCAGCCTAGGACACAACAATGAGCAGTTCTTC. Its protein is CASSLGHNNEQFF.

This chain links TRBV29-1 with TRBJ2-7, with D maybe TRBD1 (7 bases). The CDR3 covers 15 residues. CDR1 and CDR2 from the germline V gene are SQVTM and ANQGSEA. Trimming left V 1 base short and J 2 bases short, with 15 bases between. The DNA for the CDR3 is TGCAGCGTTGAAGGTGGGGGGACAGCAACCTACGAGCAGTACTTC. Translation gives CSVEGGGTATYEQYF.

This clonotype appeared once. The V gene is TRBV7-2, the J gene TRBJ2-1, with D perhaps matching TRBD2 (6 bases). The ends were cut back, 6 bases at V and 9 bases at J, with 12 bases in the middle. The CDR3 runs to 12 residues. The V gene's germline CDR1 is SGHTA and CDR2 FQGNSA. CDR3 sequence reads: CASRFSGSEQFF. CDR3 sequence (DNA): TGTGCCAGCAGATTTAGCGGCAGTGAGCAGTTCTTC.

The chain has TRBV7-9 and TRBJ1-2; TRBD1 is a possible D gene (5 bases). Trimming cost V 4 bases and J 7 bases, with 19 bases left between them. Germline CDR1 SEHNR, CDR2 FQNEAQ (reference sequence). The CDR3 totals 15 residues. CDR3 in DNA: TGTGCCAGCAGCTCCGGGACCCTTACAGGAAGTGGCTACACCTTC. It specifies CASSSGTLTGSGYTF. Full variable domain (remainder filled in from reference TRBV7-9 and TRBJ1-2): DTGVSQNPRHKITKRGQNVTFRCDPISEHNRLYWYRQTLGQGPEFLTYFQNEAQLEKSRLLSDRFSAERPKGSFSTLEIQRTEQGDSAMYLCASSSGTLTGSGYTFGSGTRLTVV.

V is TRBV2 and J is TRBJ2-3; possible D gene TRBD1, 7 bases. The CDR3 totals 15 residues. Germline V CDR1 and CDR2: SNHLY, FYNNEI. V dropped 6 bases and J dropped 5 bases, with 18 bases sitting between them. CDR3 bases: TGTGCCAGCAGCCCACGGACAGGAGGGGGAGATACGCAGTATTTT. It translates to CASSPRTGGGDTQYF.

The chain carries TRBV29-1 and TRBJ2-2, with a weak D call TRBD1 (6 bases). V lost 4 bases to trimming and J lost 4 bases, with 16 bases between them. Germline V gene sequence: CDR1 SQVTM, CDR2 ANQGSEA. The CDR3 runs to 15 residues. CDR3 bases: TGCAGCGTTGGCGATTACAGGGACCCCACCGGGGAGCTGTTTTTT. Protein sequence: CSVGDYRDPTGELFF.

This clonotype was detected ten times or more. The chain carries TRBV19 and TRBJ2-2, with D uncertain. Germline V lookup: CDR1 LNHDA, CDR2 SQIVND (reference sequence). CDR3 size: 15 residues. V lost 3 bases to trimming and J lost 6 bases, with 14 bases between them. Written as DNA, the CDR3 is TGTGCCAGTAGTATTCAGTCTCTCACCTCCGGGGAGCTGTTTTTT. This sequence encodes CASSIQSLTSGELFF.